The 5 T cell receptor beta chains below come from one sample, sequenced in a study of T cells in localized non-small cell lung cancer. The table came from immunoSEQ multiplex PCR; TCRdb's copy has only in-frame clones and leaves some out. The table has tens of thousands of clones, roughly 84% seen once. Sequencing used peripheral blood mononuclear cells, obtained before any cancer treatment. These receptor sequences come from a man between 35 and 75 years old with stage III lung adenocarcinoma.

The chain combines TRBV2 with TRBJ1-4; no clear D gene. The ends were cut back, 6 bases at V and 12 bases at J, with 20 bases in the middle. This CDR3 is 14 amino acids long. CDR1 and CDR2 (germline): SNHLY, FYNNEI. The CDR3, as DNA: TGTGCCAGCAGGGACCTGGTAGGAACCAGAGAACTGTTTTTT. Its protein product is CASRDLVGTRELFF. Drawing the rest from reference TRBV2 and TRBJ1-4, the complete variable domain is EPEVTQTPSHQVTQMGQEVILRCVPISNHLYFYWYRQILGQKVEFLVSFYNNEISEKSEIFDDQFSVERPDGSNFTLKIRSTKLEDSAMYFCASRDLVGTRELFFGSGTQLSVL.

The rearrangement links TRBV5-1 to TRBJ2-2; 7 bases match TRBD1. Trimming cost V 2 bases and J 4 bases; bases outside gene matches: 5. This CDR3 has 15 residues. Germline loops: CDR1 SGHRS, CDR2 YFSETQ. CDR3: CASSFGTVSTGELFF. CDR3 sequence (DNA): TGCGCCAGCAGCTTCGGGACAGTTTCCACCGGGGAGCTGTTTTTT.

V is TRBV10-3 and J is TRBJ2-5; 10 nucleotides line up with TRBD2. The V and J ends lost 6 bases and 5 bases, in that order; junction bases with no gene match: 6. The germline V gene has CDR1 ENHRY and CDR2 SYGVKD. This CDR3 comprises 14 residues. In DNA, the CDR3 is TGTGCCATCAGGAGGAGCGGGGGGGGTGAGACCCAGTACTTC. This sequence encodes CAIRRSGGGETQYF.

The chain has TRBV5-8 and TRBJ1-2, with TRBD1 matching over 8 bases. Losses at the gene ends were 5 bases for V and 8 bases for J; bases not matched to a gene: 5. From germline, CDR1 is SGHTS and CDR2 YDEGEE. This CDR3 comprises 12 residues. The CDR3 DNA reads as TGTGCCAGCAGTGACAGGGGTCCGGGCTACACCTTC. Translating it yields CASSDRGPGYTF.

The chain has TRBV7-9 and TRBJ2-7; tentative D call: TRBD2 (5 bases). Per germline, CDR1 SEHNR and CDR2 FQNEAQ (reference sequence). The CDR3 spans 13 residues. V gave up 0 bases and J gave up 6 bases, with 9 bases separating them. CDR3 sequence (DNA): TGTGCCAGCAGCTTAGCCGCGGGCGGCGAGCAGTACTTC. Its protein product is CASSLAAGGEQYF.